This T cell receptor beta chain was observed in a study of T cells in Graves' hyperthyroidism and ophthalmopathy. This clonotype was found many times. The CDR3 is 17 residues long. V gave up 4 bases and J gave up 9 bases; unmatched junction bases: 14. Germline V gene lookup returns CDR1 WNHNN and CDR2 SYGVQD (reference sequence). The source material, RNA transcripts, was used to amplify TCR beta CDR3 regions. RT-PCR in the first round (using the HTBI primer set) targeted the TCR CDR3. TCRdb re-called the multiplex PCR reads with MiXCR, one entry per CDR3 protein. This sample carries hundreds of thousands of distinct CDR3 sequences, approximately 14% of them seen once, and the ten largest clones take roughly a tenth.

This rearrangement joins TRBV10-1 to TRBJ2-1; 11 bases agree with TRBD2. Material for sequencing was blood. The origin of this receptor is a woman aged 18-29 years with Graves' hyperthyroidism. The CDR3 protein is CASSGSLAGGPKAEQFF. The CDR3 DNA sequence: TGCGCCAGCAGTGGGTCGTTAGCGGGAGGGCCTAAGGCTGAGCAGTTCTTC.